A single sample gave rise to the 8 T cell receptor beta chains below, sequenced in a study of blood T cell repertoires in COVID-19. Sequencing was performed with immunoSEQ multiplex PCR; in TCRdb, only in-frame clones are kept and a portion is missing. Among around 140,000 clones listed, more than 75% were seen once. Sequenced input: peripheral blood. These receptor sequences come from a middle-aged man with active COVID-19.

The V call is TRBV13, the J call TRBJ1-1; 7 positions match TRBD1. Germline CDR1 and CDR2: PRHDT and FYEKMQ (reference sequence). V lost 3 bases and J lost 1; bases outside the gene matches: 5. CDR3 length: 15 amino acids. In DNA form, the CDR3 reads TGTGCCAGCAGCTTCAACAGGGGCAAGAACACTGAAGCTTTCTTT. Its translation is CASSFNRGKNTEAFF.

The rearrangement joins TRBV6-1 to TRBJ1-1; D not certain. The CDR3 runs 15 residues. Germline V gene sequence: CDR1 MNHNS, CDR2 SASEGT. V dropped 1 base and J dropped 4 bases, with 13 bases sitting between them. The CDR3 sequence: CASSEVGRPITEAFF. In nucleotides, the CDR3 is TGTGCCAGCAGTGAAGTGGGCAGGCCTATCACTGAAGCTTTCTTT.

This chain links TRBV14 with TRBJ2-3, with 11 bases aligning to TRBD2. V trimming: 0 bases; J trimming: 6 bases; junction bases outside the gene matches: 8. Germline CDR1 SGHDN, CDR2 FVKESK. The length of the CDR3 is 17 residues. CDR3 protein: CASSQDLSGGAADTQYF. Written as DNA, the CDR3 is TGTGCCAGCAGCCAAGACCTTAGCGGGGGGGCCGCGGATACGCAGTATTTT.

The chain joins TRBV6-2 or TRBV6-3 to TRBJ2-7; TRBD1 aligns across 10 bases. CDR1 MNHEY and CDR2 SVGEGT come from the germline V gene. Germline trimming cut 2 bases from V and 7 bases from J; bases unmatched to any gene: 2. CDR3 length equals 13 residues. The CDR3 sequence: CASSYGQGEEQYF. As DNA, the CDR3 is TGTGCCAGCAGTTACGGACAGGGGGAGGAGCAGTACTTC.

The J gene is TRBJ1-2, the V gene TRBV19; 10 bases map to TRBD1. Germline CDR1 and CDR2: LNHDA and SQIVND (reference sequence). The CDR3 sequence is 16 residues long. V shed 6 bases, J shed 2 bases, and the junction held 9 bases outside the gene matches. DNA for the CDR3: TGTGCCAGTAGCCCCGACAGGGGGCCATGGAACTATGGCTACACCTTC. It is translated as CASSPDRGPWNYGYTF.

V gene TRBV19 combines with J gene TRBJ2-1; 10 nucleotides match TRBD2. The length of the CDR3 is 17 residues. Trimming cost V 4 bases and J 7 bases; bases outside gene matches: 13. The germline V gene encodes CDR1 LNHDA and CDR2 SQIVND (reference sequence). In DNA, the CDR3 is TGTGCCAGTAGTAATCGGGGGCTAGCGGGGGCCCGAAATGAGCAGTTCTTC. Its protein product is CASSNRGLAGARNEQFF.

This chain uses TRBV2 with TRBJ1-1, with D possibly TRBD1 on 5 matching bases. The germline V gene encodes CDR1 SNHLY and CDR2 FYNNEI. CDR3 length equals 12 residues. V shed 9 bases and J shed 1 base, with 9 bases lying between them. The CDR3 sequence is CARGLTNTEAFF. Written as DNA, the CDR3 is TGTGCCAGGGGACTTACGAACACTGAAGCTTTCTTT.

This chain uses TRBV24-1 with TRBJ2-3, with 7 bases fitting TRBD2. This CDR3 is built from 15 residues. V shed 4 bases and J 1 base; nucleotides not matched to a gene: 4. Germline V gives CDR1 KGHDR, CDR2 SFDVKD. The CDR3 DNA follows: TGTGCCACCAGTGACCCAGGGAGGGGCACAGATACGCAGTATTTT. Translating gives CATSDPGRGTDTQYF.